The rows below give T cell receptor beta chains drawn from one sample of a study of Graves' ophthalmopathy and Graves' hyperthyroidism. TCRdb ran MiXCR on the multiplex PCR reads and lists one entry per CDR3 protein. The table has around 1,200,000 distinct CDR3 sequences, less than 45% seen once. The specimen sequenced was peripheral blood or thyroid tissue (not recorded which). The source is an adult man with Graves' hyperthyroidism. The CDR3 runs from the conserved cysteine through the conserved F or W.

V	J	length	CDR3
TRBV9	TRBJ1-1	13	CASSGQGRAEAFF
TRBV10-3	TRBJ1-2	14	CAISESGDSYGYTF
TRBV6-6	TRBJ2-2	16	CASSYRGPRNTGELFF
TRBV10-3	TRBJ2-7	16	CAISDRTGTTGVEQYF
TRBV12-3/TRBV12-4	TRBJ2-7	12	CASSLPPGELYF
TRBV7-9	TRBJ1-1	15	CASSLRQTLNTEAFF
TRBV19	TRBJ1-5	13	CASSRDRGEPQHF
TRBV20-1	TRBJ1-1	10	CSARDNEAFF
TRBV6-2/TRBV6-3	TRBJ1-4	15	CASSRPRGMNEKLFF
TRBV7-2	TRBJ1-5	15	CASSHTRQGPQPQHF
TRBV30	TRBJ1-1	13	CAWSVHGGPEAFF
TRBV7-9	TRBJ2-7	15	CATGSGERGSYEQYF
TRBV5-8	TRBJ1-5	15	CASSLGTAMNQPQHF
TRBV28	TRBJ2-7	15	CASSLRQGSRYEQYF
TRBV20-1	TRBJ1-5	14	CSASQGGGNQPQHF
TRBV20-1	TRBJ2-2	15	CSATGIQINTGELFF
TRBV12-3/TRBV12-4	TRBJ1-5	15	CAISSFRGNNQPQHF
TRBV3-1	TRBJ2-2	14	CATQSYRRSGELFF
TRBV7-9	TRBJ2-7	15	CASSPPGALAYEQYF
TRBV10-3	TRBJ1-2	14	CAISESTPGRGYTF
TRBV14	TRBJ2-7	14	CASSHPGGIYEQYF
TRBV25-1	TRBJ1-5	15	CASSDSTGVNQPQHF
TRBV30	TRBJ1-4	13	CAWSVLRGEKLFF
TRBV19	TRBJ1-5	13	CASSWGRRQPQHF
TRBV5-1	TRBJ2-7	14	CASSSSEVLYEQYF
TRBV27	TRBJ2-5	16	CASMRTSWPQRETQYF
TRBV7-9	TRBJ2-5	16	CASSLGKAGVGETQYF
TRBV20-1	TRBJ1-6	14	CSARGQGAYSPLHF
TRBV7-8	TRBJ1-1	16	CASSPRQRLMNTEAFF
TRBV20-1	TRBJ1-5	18	CSARAEGGQGFSNQPQHF
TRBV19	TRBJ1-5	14	CASSMGTGRQPQHF
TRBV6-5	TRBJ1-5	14	CASSLQHSNQPQHF
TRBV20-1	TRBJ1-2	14	CSARVEQGTDGYTF
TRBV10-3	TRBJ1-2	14	CATRREGGDYGYTF
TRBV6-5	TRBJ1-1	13	CASSYTDINEAFF
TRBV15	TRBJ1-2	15	CATSRRRDRNYGYTF
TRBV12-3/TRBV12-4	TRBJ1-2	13	CASSFPGVGGYTF
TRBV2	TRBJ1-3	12	CASSSFGNTIYF
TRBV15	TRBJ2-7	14	CATSTGGGTYEQYF
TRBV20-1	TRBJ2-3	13	CSGSTHGTDTQYF
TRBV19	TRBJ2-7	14	CASGPLAWINEQYF
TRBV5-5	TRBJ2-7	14	CASSMTGAYYEQYF